This T cell receptor (beta chain) stems from a study of beta chain features in type 1 diabetes. This clone was counted between two and nine times. Expressed TCRB transcripts got sequenced, as all isolated RNA was reverse transcribed. The data were produced by immunoSEQ multiplex PCR, yet TCRdb's version contains in-frame clones alone and is incomplete. There are some 150,000 clones in the sample; roughly 10% occur only once, and approximately 2% lies in the top ten. The V end lost 1 base, the J end lost 8 bases, and 25 bases lay between the germline ends. Germline lookup yields CDR1 SGHTA and CDR2 FQGNSA. The CDR3 is made up of 18 amino acids.

The TCR originated in a man aged 18-30 years in good health. The V call is TRBV7-2, the J call TRBJ2-3, with D perhaps given as TRBD1 or TRBD2 (5 bases each). The specimen was central memory CD4+ T cells from blood. The CDR3 DNA follows: TGTGCCAGCAGCTTAGAACTTCGGGGCGCGAGAAGGGGCGCTACGCAGTATTTT. This translates into CASSLELRGARRGATQYF. The full variable domain, completed using reference TRBV7-2 and TRBJ2-3, is GAGVSQSPSNKVTEKGKDVELRCDPISGHTALYWYRQSLGQGLEFLIYFQGNSAPDKSGLPSDRFSAERTGGSVSTLTIQRTQQEDSAVYLCASSLELRGARRGATQYFGPGTRLTVL.